Shown below are 30 T cell receptor beta chains from a single sample sequenced in a study of molecular identifiers for immune sequencing clone quantification (dated by TCRdb to the late 2010s). The library relied on PCR. Sequencing was performed on an Illumina HiSeq 4000. The public reads were reanalyzed by TCRdb: fastp trimming at Q25, MiXCR alignment, in-frame beta chains only. Every distinct CDR3 protein forms one entry, paired with its most common genes and DNA. Counted in this sample were about half a million distinct CDR3 sequences; 20% to 25% of them appeared once. Of the sample, around 0.86% is held by the ten largest clones. The sample consisted of naive CD8+ T cells from blood, with Jurkat cell RNA spiked in. This sample's cell subset or site label indicates: FACS-sorted CD8+CD4-CCR7+CD45RA+ naive T cells. Source of these receptors: a human donor in good health. Some libraries in this study had Jurkat cell RNA spiked in.

This clonotype was detected many times. The chain joins TRBV30 to TRBJ1-1, with unresolved D. The CDR3 is 13 amino acids. V was clipped by 1 base and J by 1 base, with 7 bases between them. Looked up from germline, CDR1 is GTSNPN and CDR2 is SVGIG (reference sequence). The CDR3 DNA follows: TGTGCCTGGAGTGCGCAAGGGAACACTGAAGCTTTCTTT. Protein sequence: CAWSAQGNTEAFF.

This clonotype was seen many times. The rearrangement links TRBV20-1 to TRBJ2-7; TRBD1 matches 9 bases. Unmatched junction bases numbered 8, after V lost 5 bases and J lost 3 bases. This CDR3 has 14 residues. Per the germline V gene, CDR1 is DFQATT and CDR2 is SNEGSKA (reference sequence). CDR3 bases: TGCAGTGCTGACCGGGACAGGGTAGACTACGAGCAGTACTTC. Translation gives CSADRDRVDYEQYF.

This clonotype showed up just a few times. The chain carries TRBV27 and TRBJ2-2; 8 nucleotides align to TRBD1. Germline values: CDR1 MNHEY, CDR2 SMNVEV (reference sequence). CDR3 length equals 14 residues. With 4 bases clipped from V and 7 bases from J, the junction kept 5 bases outside the gene matches. CDR3 in amino acids: CASSWTGFDGELFF. The CDR3 nucleotides are TGTGCCAGCAGTTGGACAGGGTTTGACGGGGAGCTGTTTTTT.

This clonotype was observed many times. This chain joins TRBV13 and TRBJ2-3; D might be TRBD2 (6 bases). Germline values: CDR1 PRHDT, CDR2 FYEKMQ (reference sequence). The germline V and J ends were trimmed by 1 base and 1 base, with 12 bases remaining between them. This CDR3 contains 16 residues. CDR3 in amino acids: CASSLAGVGGTDTQYF. The CDR3 DNA follows: TGTGCCAGCAGCTTAGCGGGAGTGGGTGGCACAGATACGCAGTATTTT.

This chain uses TRBV4-3 with TRBJ2-1; 9 positions agree with TRBD1. Per the germline V gene, CDR1 is LGHNA and CDR2 is YSLEER. This CDR3 contains 16 residues. Germline trimming cut 0 bases from V and 9 bases from J; bases unmatched to any gene: 9. CDR3 in DNA: TGCGCCAGCAGCCAAGATCGGGGACAGGGTAGGACTGAGCAGTTCTTC. It encodes CASSQDRGQGRTEQFF.

In this sample, this clonotype turned up a few times. V gene TRBV10-2 combines with J gene TRBJ1-2; D gene ambiguous. This CDR3 has 15 amino acids. Germline V gene lookup returns CDR1 WSHSY and CDR2 SAAADI. V was shortened by 3 bases and J by 4 bases, with 15 bases between the two germline ends. DNA of the CDR3: TGCGCCAGCAGTGATGCCAGACTTCACGGCTATGGCTACACCTTC. Translation: CASSDARLHGYGYTF.

The chain links TRBV7-9 to TRBJ2-7; possible D gene TRBD2, 5 bases. V was shortened by 5 bases and J by 5 bases, with 22 bases between the two germline ends. The CDR3 covers 16 residues. CDR1 SEHNR and CDR2 FQNEAQ come from the germline V gene (reference sequence). The CDR3 loop reads CASSPTVGSSGDEQYF. The CDR3 DNA is TGTGCCAGCAGCCCAACGGTGGGGTCGAGCGGAGACGAGCAGTACTTC.

There are many counts of this clonotype. The chain joins TRBV14 to TRBJ1-4, with no clear D. The germline V gene encodes CDR1 SGHDN and CDR2 FVKESK. CDR3 size: 15 residues. With 4 bases removed from V and 3 bases from J, the gap between germline ends came to 12 bases. Written as DNA, the CDR3 is TGTGCCAGCAGCCCATACGCAGTGCCTAATGAAAAACTGTTTTTT. Encoded protein: CASSPYAVPNEKLFF.

This clonotype was observed many times. CDR3 DNA sequence: TGTGCCAGCAGTTACGGACTCAGCACAGATACGCAGTATTTT. Translated, it gives CASSYGLSTDTQYF. V is TRBV6-2 or TRBV6-3 and J is TRBJ2-3, with D perhaps matching TRBD2 (5 bases). V was shortened by 2 bases and J by 0 bases, with 6 bases between the two germline ends. Germline-derived CDR1 and CDR2 are MNHEY and SVGEGT. The CDR3 is 14 amino acids.

This clonotype was picked up many times. The J gene is TRBJ1-1, the V gene TRBV20-1; D gene ambiguous. Germline CDR1 reads DFQATT; CDR2 reads SNEGSKA (reference sequence). Trimming cost V 5 bases and J 0 bases, with 25 bases left between them. CDR3 length: 18 residues. CDR3 in amino acids: CSARGPSRGARMNTEAFF. The CDR3 DNA follows: TGCAGTGCTCGAGGCCCGTCCCGGGGTGCGAGAATGAACACTGAAGCTTTCTTT.

This clonotype was seen repeatedly, ten times or more. Here the CDR3 reads CASSLAGGEQYF. CDR3 sequence (DNA): TGTGCCAGCAGCTTAGCAGGGGGCGAGCAGTACTTC. The chain is built from TRBV7-9 and TRBJ2-7, with a weak D call TRBD1 (6 bases). The germline V and J ends were trimmed by 0 bases and 6 bases, with 6 bases remaining between them. The CDR3 runs 12 residues. Germline assignment: CDR1 SEHNR and CDR2 FQNEAQ (reference sequence).

The chain combines TRBV19 with TRBJ2-7, with 7 bases identical to TRBD1. The germline V gene has CDR1 LNHDA and CDR2 SQIVND (reference sequence). The V and J ends lost 3 bases and 0 bases, in that order; junction bases with no gene match: 2. This CDR3 comprises 14 residues. The DNA for the CDR3 is TGTGCCAGTAGTATGTGGGACAGCTCCTACGAGCAGTACTTC. Its translation: CASSMWDSSYEQYF.

This clonotype was picked up many times. The chain joins TRBV7-9 to TRBJ2-7; 10 bases are shared with TRBD2. The germline V gene has CDR1 SEHNR and CDR2 FQNEAQ (reference sequence). The CDR3 extends over 13 amino acids. The J segment lost 5 bases and the V segment lost 4 bases, leaving 2 bases of the junction unmatched. The CDR3 DNA reads TGTGCCAGCAGCTGGGGGACTAGCGACGAGCAGTACTTC. Residues: CASSWGTSDEQYF. The variable domain in full, completed from reference TRBV7-9 and TRBJ2-7, reads DTGVSQNPRHKITKRGQNVTFRCDPISEHNRLYWYRQTLGQGPEFLTYFQNEAQLEKSRLLSDRFSAERPKGSFSTLEIQRTEQGDSAMYLCASSWGTSDEQYFGPGTRLTVT.

This clonotype was seen repeatedly, ten times or more. The chain uses TRBV6-5 and TRBJ1-2; D is unclear. The CDR3 contains 18 residues. V was cut by 0 bases and J by 6 bases, with 23 bases left in between. In germline, CDR1 is MNHEY, CDR2 SVGAGI. The CDR3 is CASSYSIVGSPGSDGYTF. The CDR3 region has the DNA TGTGCCAGCAGTTACTCGATAGTAGGTTCCCCAGGTTCGGATGGCTACACCTTC.

The sample holds many counts of this clonotype. The CDR3: CAMGQDFINYGYTF. DNA for the CDR3: TGTGCCATGGGACAGGATTTCATTAACTATGGCTACACCTTC. The chain couples TRBV5-4 to TRBJ1-2, with 8 bases matching TRBD1. This CDR3 spans 14 amino acids. With 9 bases clipped from V and 1 base from J, the junction kept 8 bases outside the gene matches. From germline, CDR1 is SGHNT and CDR2 YYREEE (reference sequence).

On this clonotype itself: Just one base apart from a much larger clone, this may be a read error. The chain has TRBV7-9 and TRBJ2-2; 7 bases line up with TRBD1. After removal of 4 bases from V and 3 bases from J, the junction contained 11 bases not matched to a gene. The V gene's germline CDR1 is SEHNR and CDR2 FQNEAQ (reference sequence). The CDR3 contains 17 residues. CDR3 region: CASSWNEGQDDTGELFF. CDR3 nucleotides: TGTGCCAGCAGCTGGAACGAAGGACAGGATGACACCGGGGAGCTGTTTTTT. The variable domain in full, completed from reference TRBV7-9 and TRBJ2-2, reads DTGVSQNPRHKITKRGQNVTFRCDPISEHNRLYWYRQTLGQGPEFLTYFQNEAQLEKSRLLSDRFSAERPKGSFSTLEIQRTEQGDSAMYLCASSWNEGQDDTGELFFGEGSRLTVL.

This clonotype was counted between two and nine times. V is TRBV28 and J is TRBJ2-5; TRBD1 is a possible D gene (6 bases). In germline, CDR1 is MDHEN, CDR2 SYDVKM. Deletions cut 5 bases from V and 3 bases from J, with 13 bases between. The CDR3 runs to 14 residues. For the CDR3, the DNA is TGTGCCAGCAGTCTTACAGGGATCGAAGAGACCCAGTACTTC. This translates into CASSLTGIEETQYF.

About this clonotype: A read error is possible here, since a much larger clone lies one base away. The chain carries TRBV24-1 and TRBJ2-3, with 7 bases fitting TRBD2. This CDR3 contains 15 residues. Germline CDR1 and CDR2: KGHDR and SFDVKD. This CDR3 reads CAASAAGEYTDTQYF. The CDR3, as DNA: TGTGCCGCCAGTGCGGCGGGGGAGTACACAGATACGCAGTATTTT.

Points on this clonotype: This may stem from a read error, because a much larger clone lies one nucleotide away. The chain recombines TRBV15 with TRBJ2-4; 11 bases map to TRBD2. CDR3 size: 17 residues. Germline CDR1 and CDR2: LNHNV and YYDKDF (reference sequence). The junction had 9 bases not matched to a gene; V was cut back by 8 bases and J by 0 bases. DNA for the CDR3: TGTGCCACCGCCGGGACTAGCGGATCTCTAGCCAAAAACATTCAGTACTTC. It yields the protein CATAGTSGSLAKNIQYF.

The table lists this clonotype with a few counts. The chain joins TRBV28 to TRBJ1-5; tentatively, D is TRBD1 (6 bases). Trimming removed 10 bases from V and 3 bases from J, with 13 bases in between. This CDR3 has 13 residues. Germline assignment: CDR1 MDHEN and CDR2 SYDVKM. The DNA of the CDR3 is TGTGCCACCAAGGACAGAAACAATCAGCCCCAGCATTTT. Protein sequence: CATKDRNNQPQHF.

This clonotype was detected a few times. The chain recombines TRBV12-3 or TRBV12-4 with TRBJ1-1; TRBD1 might be the D (5 bases). This CDR3 comprises 13 residues. The germline V and J ends were trimmed by 4 bases and 8 bases, with 14 bases remaining between them. In DNA form, the CDR3 reads TGTGCCAGCAGTTCCTCCGGGACGCCAGAAGCTTTCTTT. Encoded protein: CASSSSGTPEAFF.

Concerning this clonotype: A much larger clone lies a single base off, so this may be a read error. The chain has TRBV7-9 and TRBJ1-6; TRBD1 matches at 10 bases. With 6 bases clipped from V and 9 bases from J, the junction kept 14 bases outside the gene matches. The CDR3 has 17 amino acids. Germline CDR1 SEHNR, CDR2 FQNEAQ (reference sequence). CDR3 amino acids: CASRTLDRGPNSSPLHF. The CDR3 coding sequence is TGTGCCAGCAGAACACTTGACAGGGGGCCGAACAGTTCACCCCTCCACTTT. The complete variable domain, with remaining parts taken from reference TRBV7-9 and TRBJ1-6, reads DTGVSQNPRHKITKRGQNVTFRCDPISEHNRLYWYRQTLGQGPEFLTYFQNEAQLEKSRLLSDRFSAERPKGSFSTLEIQRTEQGDSAMYLCASRTLDRGPNSSPLHFGNGTRLTVT.

This clonotype has a handful of counts. This chain connects TRBV19 to TRBJ2-2, with 12 bases matching TRBD2. Trimming removed 4 bases from V and 5 bases from J; junction bases left unmatched: 2. The CDR3 is 15 amino acids. Germline-derived CDR1 and CDR2 are LNHDA and SQIVND (reference sequence). CDR3 nucleotides: TGTGCCAGTAGTACTAGCGGGAGGGGTACCGGGGAGCTGTTTTTT. It is translated as CASSTSGRGTGELFF.

This clonotype was seen at least ten times. J is TRBJ1-5 and V is TRBV12-3 or TRBV12-4; D perhaps matches TRBD1 (5 bases). Trimming left V 3 bases short and J 2 bases short, with 17 bases between. The CDR3 is made up of 17 amino acids. CDR3 sequence (DNA): TGTGCCAGCAGTTTCGGGTTGAGGGGAATCCGCAATCAGCCCCAGCATTTT. Amino acids: CASSFGLRGIRNQPQHF.

The V call is TRBV5-1, the J call TRBJ2-3; D is uncertain. The V gene's germline CDR1 is SGHRS and CDR2 YFSETQ. V was cut by 7 bases and J by 1 base, with 10 bases left in between. The CDR3 is made up of 13 amino acids. DNA for the CDR3: TGCGCCAGCGGCCCCACTGGCACAGATACGCAGTATTTT. Translation gives CASGPTGTDTQYF. Together with reference TRBV5-1 and TRBJ2-3, the CDR3 gives the full variable domain: KAGVTQTPRYLIKTRGQQVTLSCSPISGHRSVSWYQQTPGQGLQFLFEYFSETQRNKGNFPGRFSGRQFSNSRSEMNVSTLELGDSALYLCASGPTGTDTQYFGPGTRLTVL.

This clonotype was recorded at least ten times. This chain links TRBV20-1 with TRBJ2-3; D perhaps matches TRBD1 (6 bases). The CDR3 runs to 16 residues. Germline CDR1 and CDR2: DFQATT and SNEGSKA (reference sequence). V shed 1 base and J shed 2 bases, with 16 bases lying between them. CDR3 in DNA: TGCAGTGCTAGAGGTACAGGGCCCCGGATCACAGATACGCAGTATTTT. This translates into CSARGTGPRITDTQYF.

This clonotype was seen ten or more times. The chain carries TRBV6-2 or TRBV6-3 and TRBJ1-5, with D hard to call. Germline CDR1 reads MNHEY; CDR2 reads SVGEGT. The CDR3 contains 14 residues. V was trimmed by 2 bases and J by 0 bases, leaving 5 bases between them. CDR3 amino acids: CASSYVYSNQPQHF. DNA of the CDR3: TGTGCCAGCAGTTACGTCTATAGCAATCAGCCCCAGCATTTT.

V usage is TRBV5-4 and J usage is TRBJ2-7, with a possible D match to TRBD2 (7 bases). Between the trimmed V and J ends, which lost 4 bases and 0 bases, there was a span of 20 bases. Germline CDR1 and CDR2: SGHNT and YYREEE (reference sequence). This CDR3 contains 17 residues. The CDR3 DNA sequence: TGTGCCAGCAGCGCGGGGGACACTCGGATTAGCTCCTACGAGCAGTACTTC. It encodes CASSAGDTRISSYEQYF.

The V call is TRBV4-1, the J call TRBJ2-1, with 7 positions matching TRBD1. CDR1 is MGHRA, CDR2 YSYEKL, per germline. Losses at the gene ends were 3 bases for V and 5 bases for J; bases not matched to a gene: 10. The CDR3 is 16 amino acids. The CDR3 region has the DNA TGCGCCAGCAGCCATCTAGGGACAGCCGTTAACAATGAGCAGTTCTTC. Its protein product is CASSHLGTAVNNEQFF.

This clonotype was picked up many times. The chain is built from TRBV4-3 and TRBJ2-7; a weak D match, TRBD2 (6 bases). Trimming removed 5 bases at V and 3 bases at J, with 11 bases between. The CDR3 contains 13 residues. Germline V gene sequence: CDR1 LGHNA, CDR2 YSLEER. The CDR3 sequence: CASSGGRNYEQYF. CDR3 coding DNA: TGCGCCAGCAGCGGAGGGCGTAACTACGAGCAGTACTTC.